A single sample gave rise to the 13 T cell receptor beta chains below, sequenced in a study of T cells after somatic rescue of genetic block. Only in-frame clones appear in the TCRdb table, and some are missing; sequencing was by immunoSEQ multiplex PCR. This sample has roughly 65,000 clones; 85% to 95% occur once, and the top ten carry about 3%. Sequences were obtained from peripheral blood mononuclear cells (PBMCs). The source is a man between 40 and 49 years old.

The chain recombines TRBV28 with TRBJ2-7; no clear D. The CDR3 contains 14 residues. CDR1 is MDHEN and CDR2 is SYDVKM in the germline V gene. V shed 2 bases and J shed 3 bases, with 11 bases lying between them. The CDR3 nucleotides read TGTGCCAGCAGTTTAGCGGCTAGACTCTACGAGCAGTACTTC. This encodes CASSLAARLYEQYF. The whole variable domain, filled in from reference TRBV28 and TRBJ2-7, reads DVKVTQSSRYLVKRTGEKVFLECVQDMDHENMFWYRQDPGLGLRLIYFSYDVKMKEKGDIPEGYSVSREKKERFSLILESASTNQTSMYLCASSLAARLYEQYFGPGTRLTVT.

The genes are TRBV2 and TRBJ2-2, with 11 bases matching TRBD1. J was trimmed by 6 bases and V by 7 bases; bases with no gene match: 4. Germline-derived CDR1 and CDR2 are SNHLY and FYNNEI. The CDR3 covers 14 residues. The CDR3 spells CASIPDRGPGELFF. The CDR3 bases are TGTGCCAGCATTCCGGACAGGGGGCCCGGGGAGCTGTTTTTT.

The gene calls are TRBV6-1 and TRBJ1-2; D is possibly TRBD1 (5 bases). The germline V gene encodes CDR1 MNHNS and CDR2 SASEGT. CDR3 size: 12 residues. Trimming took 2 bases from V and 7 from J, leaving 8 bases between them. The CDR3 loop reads CASSEWGSGYTF. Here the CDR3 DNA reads TGTGCCAGCAGTGAATGGGGCTCTGGCTACACCTTC.

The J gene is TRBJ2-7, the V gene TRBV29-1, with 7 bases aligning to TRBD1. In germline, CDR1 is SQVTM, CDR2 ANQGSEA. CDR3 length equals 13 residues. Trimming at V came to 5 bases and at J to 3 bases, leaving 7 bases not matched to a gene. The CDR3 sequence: CSVRTQGDYEQYF. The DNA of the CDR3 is TGCAGCGTTCGGACCCAGGGGGACTACGAGCAGTACTTC.

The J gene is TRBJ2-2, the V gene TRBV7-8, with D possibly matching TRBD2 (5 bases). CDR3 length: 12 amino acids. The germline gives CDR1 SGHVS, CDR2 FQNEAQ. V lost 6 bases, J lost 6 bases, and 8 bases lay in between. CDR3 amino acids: CASRWEPGELFF. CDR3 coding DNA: TGTGCCAGCAGGTGGGAGCCCGGGGAGCTGTTTTTT.

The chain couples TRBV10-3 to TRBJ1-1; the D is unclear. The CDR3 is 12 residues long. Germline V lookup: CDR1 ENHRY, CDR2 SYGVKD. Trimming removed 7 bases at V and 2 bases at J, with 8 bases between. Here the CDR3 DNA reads TGTGCCATCAAGCGGGGAAACACTGAAGCTTTCTTT. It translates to CAIKRGNTEAFF.

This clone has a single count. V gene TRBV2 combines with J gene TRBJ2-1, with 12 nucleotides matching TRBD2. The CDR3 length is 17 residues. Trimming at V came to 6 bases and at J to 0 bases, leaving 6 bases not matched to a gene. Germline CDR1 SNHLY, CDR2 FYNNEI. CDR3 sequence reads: CASSSTSGGISYNEQFF. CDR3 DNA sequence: TGTGCCAGCAGCTCAACTAGCGGGGGGATCTCCTACAATGAGCAGTTCTTC.

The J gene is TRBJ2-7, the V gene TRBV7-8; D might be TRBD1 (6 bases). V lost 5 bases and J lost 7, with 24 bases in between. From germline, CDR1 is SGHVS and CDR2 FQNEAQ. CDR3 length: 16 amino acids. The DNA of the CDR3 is TGTGCCAGCAGCCTATTGACAGGTCAGAGCTCGTGGGAGCAGTACTTC. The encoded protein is CASSLLTGQSSWEQYF.

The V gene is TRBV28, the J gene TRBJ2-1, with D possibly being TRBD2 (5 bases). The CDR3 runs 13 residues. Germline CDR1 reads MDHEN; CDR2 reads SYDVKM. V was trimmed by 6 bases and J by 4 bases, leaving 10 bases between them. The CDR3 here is CASRPSLYNEQFF. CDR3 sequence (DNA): TGTGCCAGCAGGCCTAGCTTGTACAATGAGCAGTTCTTC.

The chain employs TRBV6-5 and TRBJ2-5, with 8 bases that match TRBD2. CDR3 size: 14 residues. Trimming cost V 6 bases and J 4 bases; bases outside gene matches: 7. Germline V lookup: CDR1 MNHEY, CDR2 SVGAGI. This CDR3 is CASRVDGGGETQYF. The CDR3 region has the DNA TGTGCCAGCAGGGTGGACGGGGGGGGAGAGACCCAGTACTTC.

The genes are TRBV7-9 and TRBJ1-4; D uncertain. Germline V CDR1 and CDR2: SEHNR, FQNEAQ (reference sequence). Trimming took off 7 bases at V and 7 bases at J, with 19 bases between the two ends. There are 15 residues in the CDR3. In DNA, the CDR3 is TGTGCCAGCACCCATCGACCCCTTGATCCTGAAAAACTGTTTTTT. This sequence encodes CASTHRPLDPEKLFF.

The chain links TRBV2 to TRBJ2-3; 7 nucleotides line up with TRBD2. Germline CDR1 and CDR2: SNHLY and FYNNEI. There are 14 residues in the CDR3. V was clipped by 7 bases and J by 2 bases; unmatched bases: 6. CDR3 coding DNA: TGTGCCAGCATTGCTAGCGGAAACACAGATACGCAGTATTTT. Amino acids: CASIASGNTDTQYF. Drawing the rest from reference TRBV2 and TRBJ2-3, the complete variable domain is EPEVTQTPSHQVTQMGQEVILRCVPISNHLYFYWYRQILGQKVEFLVSFYNNEISEKSEIFDDQFSVERPDGSNFTLKIRSTKLEDSAMYFCASIASGNTDTQYFGPGTRLTVL.

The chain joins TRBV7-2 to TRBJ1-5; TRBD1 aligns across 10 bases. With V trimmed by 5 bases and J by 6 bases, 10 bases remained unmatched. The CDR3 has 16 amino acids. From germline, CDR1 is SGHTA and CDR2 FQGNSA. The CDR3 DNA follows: TGTGCCAGCAGCCACGGGGACAGGGGCACCAGTCAGCCCCAGCATTTT. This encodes CASSHGDRGTSQPQHF.